The entry below describes one TCR beta chain. The antigen remains unidentified. These data come from a study of CD8 T cells in Susac syndrome. Reverse transcription of roughly 0.5 to 1 ug RNA used random hexamers. TCRdb recomputed calls from the immunoSEQ multiplex PCR reads with MiXCR, one row per CDR3 protein. This sample yields more than 95,000 distinct CDR3 sequences, of which more than 90% are seen a single time; approximately 0.2% belongs to the top ten. V was shortened by 6 bases and J by 0 bases, with 15 bases between the two germline ends. The CDR3 contains 14 residues. Germline CDR1 and CDR2: DFQATT and SNEGSKA (reference sequence). Study findings and constraints: Susac syndrome CD8+ repertoires were clonally expanded, most strongly in CD8+ TEMRA cells.

Negative isolation was used for CD8+ and CD4+ T cells and FACS enrichment for TEMRA cells. The V call is TRBV20-1, the J call TRBJ2-7, with D possibly TRBD2 on 6 matching bases. Sequencing was carried out using CD8+ T cells from PBMCs. The sequence was collected from a human donor with Susac syndrome. The CDR3 bases are TGCAGTGCCGCAAGCGGGTTTAACTCCTACGAGCAGTACTTC. Its translation is CSAASGFNSYEQYF.